These 21 T cell receptor beta chains were sequenced from one sample in a study of T-cell reconstitution after alpha-beta-depleted transplantation in children. Unique molecular identifiers were built into the TCRbeta library. TCRdb reprocessed the PCR reads with MiXCR, giving one entry per CDR3 protein. The sample includes fewer than 700,000 distinct CDR3 sequences, 20% to 25% of them seen just once. Material: PBMCs, mostly from graft donor cells, obtained 360 days after TCRalphabeta/CD19-depleted stem cell transplant. These receptor sequences come from a boy under three years old who had a stem cell transplant for acute myeloid leukemia, so the T cells may come from the graft donor.

The table lists this clonotype with a few counts. The gene calls are TRBV6-5 and TRBJ1-1; no definite D call. The ends were cut back, 0 bases at V and 4 bases at J, with 12 bases in the middle. CDR3 size: 15 residues. Looked up from germline, CDR1 is MNHEY and CDR2 is SVGAGI. This CDR3 is CASSYSEGPSTEAFF. CDR3 DNA: TGTGCCAGCAGTTACTCGGAAGGTCCCAGCACTGAAGCTTTCTTT.

The rearrangement links TRBV5-1 to TRBJ2-1, with a possible D match to TRBD2 (6 bases). The CDR3 is made up of 15 amino acids. Germline CDR1 SGHRS, CDR2 YFSETQ. Trimming removed 0 bases at V and 6 bases at J, with 13 bases between. CDR3 in amino acids: CASSLGLVSGNEQFF. The CDR3 DNA follows: TGCGCCAGCAGCTTGGGACTAGTCTCGGGCAATGAGCAGTTCTTC.

This clonotype was seen a few times. The chain has TRBV20-1 and TRBJ1-2; the D is unclear. The V end was cut by 7 bases, the J end by 4 bases, with 16 bases between. This CDR3 spans 13 amino acids. CDR1 is DFQATT and CDR2 is SNEGSKA in the germline V gene (reference sequence). Written as DNA, the CDR3 is TGCAGTGGGGGTAGTTCAGGATCCTATGGCTACACCTTC. Translated, it gives CSGGSSGSYGYTF.

This chain uses TRBV20-1 with TRBJ2-5; weak D call: TRBD2 (5 bases). The CDR3 sequence is 13 residues long. V was cut by 5 bases and J by 5 bases, with 15 bases left in between. From germline, CDR1 is DFQATT and CDR2 SNEGSKA (reference sequence). Written as DNA, the CDR3 is TGCAGTGCTCCTCCGGGGTTGGCGGAGACCCAGTACTTC. Translated, it gives CSAPPGLAETQYF.

V usage is TRBV5-1 and J usage is TRBJ2-2; D might be TRBD1 (6 bases). This CDR3 comprises 17 residues. Germline CDR1 reads SGHRS; CDR2 reads YFSETQ. The V end lost 2 bases, the J end lost 0 bases, and 14 bases lay between the germline ends. Here the CDR3 reads CASSFRQVPTNTGELFF. The CDR3 nucleotides are TGCGCCAGCAGCTTCCGACAGGTCCCGACGAACACCGGGGAGCTGTTTTTT.

The chain has TRBV6-1 and TRBJ2-3; maybe TRBD1 (5 bases). Germline V CDR1 and CDR2: MNHNS, SASEGT. The CDR3 consists of 13 residues. The V and J ends lost 4 bases and 4 bases respectively, with 9 bases between them. The CDR3 spells CASSAAGPDTQYF. The CDR3 coding sequence is TGTGCCAGCAGTGCCGCAGGGCCAGATACGCAGTATTTT.

The rearrangement uses TRBV11-1 and TRBJ2-1; D ambiguous. Trimming took off 5 bases at V and 3 bases at J, with 11 bases between the two ends. This CDR3 has 14 residues. Germline CDR1 is SGHAT and CDR2 is FQDESV (reference sequence). The CDR3 protein is CASSTPKNYNEQFF. CDR3 sequence (DNA): TGTGCCAGCAGCACTCCGAAAAACTACAATGAGCAGTTCTTC.

This clonotype showed up just a few times. The chain uses TRBV4-3 and TRBJ2-4; TRBD2 might be the D (6 bases). This CDR3 has 16 amino acids. V lost 1 base, J lost 1 base, and 11 bases lay in between. Germline CDR1 reads LGHNA; CDR2 reads YSLEER. CDR3 in DNA: TGCGCCAGCAGCCAAGTTGTTCGGGGGGCCAAAAACATTCAGTACTTC. Its translation: CASSQVVRGAKNIQYF.

This clonotype was found many times. The V and J genes are TRBV10-3 and TRBJ2-3; no definite D call. This CDR3 has 16 amino acids. V was pared by 0 bases and J by 3 bases, with 13 bases between. Germline V gives CDR1 ENHRY, CDR2 SYGVKD. This chain's CDR3 is CAISESGGGLTDTQYF. The CDR3 nucleotides read TGTGCCATCAGTGAGTCGGGCGGTGGGCTAACAGATACGCAGTATTTT.

This clonotype has only a few counts. The CDR3 is CASSQMNNEQFF. In nucleotides, the CDR3 is TGTGCCAGCAGCCAAATGAACAATGAGCAGTTCTTC. The V gene is TRBV12-3 or TRBV12-4, the J gene TRBJ2-1; D is uncertain. Trimming stripped 6 bases from V and 5 bases from J, with 8 bases between. The CDR3 runs to 12 residues.

This clonotype was found a few times. The chain joins TRBV19 to TRBJ2-6; 7 bases line up with TRBD2. Trimming cost V 6 bases and J 2 bases; bases outside gene matches: 7. CDR3 length: 16 amino acids. CDR1 and CDR2 from the germline V gene are LNHDA and SQIVND (reference sequence). Here the CDR3 reads CASSKPREAGANVLTF. CDR3 in DNA: TGTGCCAGTAGCAAACCTCGGGAGGCTGGGGCCAACGTCCTGACTTTC.

This clonotype appeared a few times. V and J are TRBV6-1 and TRBJ2-1, with 13 bases matching TRBD2. This CDR3 has 15 residues. Germline loops: CDR1 MNHNS, CDR2 SASEGT. V shed 6 bases, J shed 7 bases, and the junction held 6 bases outside the gene matches. Here the CDR3 DNA reads TGTGCCAGCAGCCCCGGGACTAGCGGGGTGAATGAGCAGTTCTTC. It translates to CASSPGTSGVNEQFF.

This clonotype was seen at least ten times. The rearrangement joins TRBV20-1 to TRBJ2-5; TRBD1 matches 7 bases. This CDR3 spans 13 amino acids. Germline V gene data show CDR1 as DFQATT and CDR2 as SNEGSKA (reference sequence). V lost 6 bases and J lost 0; bases outside the gene matches: 4. CDR3 sequence: CSAQGTDQETQYF. DNA of the CDR3: TGCAGTGCCCAAGGGACAGACCAAGAGACCCAGTACTTC.

This clonotype showed up many times. The gene calls are TRBV29-1 and TRBJ2-1; TRBD2 is a possible D gene (6 bases). Germline V gives CDR1 SQVTM, CDR2 ANQGSEA. V shed 4 bases and J shed 9 bases, with 10 bases lying between them. The CDR3 has 11 amino acids. This chain's CDR3 is CSVGAGPEQFF. The CDR3 DNA reads TGCAGCGTTGGAGCGGGCCCTGAGCAGTTCTTC.

This clonotype turned up a few times. This sequence joins TRBV3-1 and TRBJ2-1; 12 positions match TRBD2. J gave up 8 bases and V 4 bases, and 9 bases lay outside the gene matches. CDR1 and CDR2 (germline): LGHDT, YNNKEL (reference sequence). CDR3 length: 16 amino acids. CDR3 residues: CASSPRLAGAEDEQFF. CDR3 DNA: TGTGCCAGCAGCCCTCGACTAGCGGGGGCAGAGGATGAGCAGTTCTTC.

This clonotype was seen only a few times. V usage is TRBV27 and J usage is TRBJ2-7, with TRBD2 matching over 8 bases. The CDR3 sequence is 14 residues long. Germline V gene sequence: CDR1 MNHEY, CDR2 SMNVEV (reference sequence). The V and J ends lost 5 bases and 2 bases, in that order; junction bases with no gene match: 5. CDR3 coding DNA: TGTGCCAGCAGTCCGAGCGGGGGACCCTACGAGCAGTACGTC. Protein: CASSPSGGPYEQYV.

Points on this clonotype: One end of the junction is discordant with germline, which a read error may explain. The V and J genes are TRBV20-1 and TRBJ1-1; weak D call: TRBD1 (6 bases). The CDR3 consists of 12 residues. In germline, CDR1 is DFQATT, CDR2 SNEGSKA (reference sequence). Here the CDR3 DNA reads TGCAGTCCACAGGGTGATCACACTGAAGCTCTCTTT. Protein product: CSPQGDHTEALF.

CDR3 DNA: TGTGCCACCAGTGATTTTAACTCCTACGAGCAGTACTTC. Its translation is CATSDFNSYEQYF. This sequence joins TRBV24-1 and TRBJ2-7; D gene ambiguous. The CDR3 has 13 amino acids. Germline assignment: CDR1 KGHDR and CDR2 SFDVKD. Deletions cut 1 base from V and 0 bases from J, with 3 bases between.

The chain carries TRBV12-3 or TRBV12-4 and TRBJ1-3; D not resolved. This CDR3 region has 15 residues. V dropped 5 bases and J dropped 0 bases, with 11 bases sitting between them. The CDR3 is CASSPPLISGNTIYF. CDR3 DNA sequence: TGTGCCAGCAGTCCCCCTCTAATCTCTGGAAACACCATATATTTT.

The chain has TRBV29-1 and TRBJ1-4; D may be TRBD1 (5 bases). CDR3 length equals 11 residues. Germline loops: CDR1 SQVTM, CDR2 ANQGSEA. V gave up 1 base and J gave up 12 bases, with 9 bases separating them. CDR3 coding DNA: TGCAGCGTTGAAGGTCGGGACGAACTGTTTTTT. Its translation: CSVEGRDELFF.

There are a few counts of this clonotype. This sequence joins TRBV12-3 or TRBV12-4 and TRBJ2-5; D is perhaps TRBD1 (5 bases). The CDR3 spans 13 residues. Trimming left V 2 bases short and J 5 bases short, with 9 bases between. The CDR3 DNA reads TGTGCCAGCAGTTTACAGGGTTACGAGACCCAGTACTTC. Protein sequence: CASSLQGYETQYF.